This T cell receptor (beta chain) was observed in a study of cytomegalovirus exposure and HLA in healthy donors. Repertoires were generated with immunoSEQ multiplex PCR, while TCRdb's copy carries only in-frame clones and drops some. This table holds more than 60,000 clones, 96% found once. With V trimmed by 4 bases and J by 7 bases, 5 bases remained unmatched. Germline CDR1 reads SGHAT; CDR2 reads FQNNGV. The CDR3 consists of 14 residues. The chain joins TRBV11-2 to TRBJ1-5; 9 bases agree with TRBD1. What was sequenced was PBMCs. The receptor's source is a woman between 18 and 30 years old in good health and CMV-seropositive. CDR3 nucleotides: TGTGCCAGCAGCTCGACAGGGGGTCGACAGCCCCAGCATTTT. It yields the protein CASSSTGGRQPQHF.